This T cell receptor (beta chain) was found in a study of shared clonotypes between healthy human individuals. Naive CD8 cells comprised CD45RO-negative, CCR7-positively selected cells, excluding terminally differentiated effector memory CD45RA+ cells. Assay: immunoSEQ multiplex PCR; the TCRdb copy retains only in-frame clones and omits some. The repertoire holds about 2.1 million clones, with roughly 95% as singletons. This CDR3 is built from 16 residues. The ends were cut back, 5 bases at V and 0 bases at J, with 13 bases in the middle. From germline, CDR1 is SEHNR and CDR2 FQNEAQ (reference sequence).

The V gene is TRBV7-9, the J gene TRBJ2-2; maybe TRBD2 (5 bases). Material for sequencing was naive CD8+ T cells from PBMCs. This sequence originates from a man younger than 35 in good health. Some clones in this sample may be carry-over from other donors' samples. Here the CDR3 DNA reads TGTGCCAGCAGCGTACGGGGTACTGCGAACACCGGGGAGCTGTTTTTT. Translated, it gives CASSVRGTANTGELFF.